This T cell receptor (beta chain) was obtained from a study of CD8+CD57+ T cells in acquired aplastic anemia. Overall study context: CD4+ reads averaged about 11 million in healthy donors.

The CDR3 loop spans 15 amino acids. From germline, CDR1 is DFQATT and CDR2 SNEGSKA (reference sequence). V lost 0 bases, J lost 0 bases, and 9 bases lay in between. Template material for TCR beta VDJ and CDR3 profiling consisted of genomic DNA. One entry per CDR3 protein, called by TCRdb with MiXCR from the reads. The sample has fewer than 200,000 distinct CDR3 sequences; 63% are singletons. At least ten counts were recorded for this clonotype. Source material: sorted CD4+, CD8+, or CD8+CD57+ T cells (not recorded which) from PBMCs. The rearrangement links TRBV20-1 to TRBJ2-1; D possibly corresponds to TRBD1 (5 bases). The source is a human donor in good health. The CDR3 reads CSARDGAGSYNEQFF. Written as DNA, the CDR3 is TGCAGTGCTAGAGATGGGGCTGGCTCCTACAATGAGCAGTTCTTC.